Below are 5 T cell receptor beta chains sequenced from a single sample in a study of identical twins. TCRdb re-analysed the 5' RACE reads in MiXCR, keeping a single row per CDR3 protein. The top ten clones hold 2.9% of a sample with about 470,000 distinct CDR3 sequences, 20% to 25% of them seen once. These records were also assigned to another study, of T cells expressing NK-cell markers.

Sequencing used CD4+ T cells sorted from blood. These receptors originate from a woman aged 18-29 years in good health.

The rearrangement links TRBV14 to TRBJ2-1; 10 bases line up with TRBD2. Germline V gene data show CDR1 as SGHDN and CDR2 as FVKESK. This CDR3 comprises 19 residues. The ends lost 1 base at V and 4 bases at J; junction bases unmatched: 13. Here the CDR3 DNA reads TGTGCCAGCAGCCAAGCATTCGGGTCTAGCGGGAGCTATTACAATGAGCAGTTCTTC. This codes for CASSQAFGSSGSYYNEQFF.

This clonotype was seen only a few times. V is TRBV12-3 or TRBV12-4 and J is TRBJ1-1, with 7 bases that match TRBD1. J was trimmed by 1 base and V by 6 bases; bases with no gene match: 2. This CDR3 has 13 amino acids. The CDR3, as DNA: TGTGCCAGCAGGGGACAGCAGAACACTGAAGCTTTCTTT. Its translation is CASRGQQNTEAFF.

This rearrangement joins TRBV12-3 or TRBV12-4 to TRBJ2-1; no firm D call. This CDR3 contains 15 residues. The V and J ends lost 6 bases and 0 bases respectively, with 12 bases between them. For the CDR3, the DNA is TGTGCCAGCAGCACCAGACCGAGCTCCTACAATGAGCAGTTCTTC. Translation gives CASSTRPSSYNEQFF.

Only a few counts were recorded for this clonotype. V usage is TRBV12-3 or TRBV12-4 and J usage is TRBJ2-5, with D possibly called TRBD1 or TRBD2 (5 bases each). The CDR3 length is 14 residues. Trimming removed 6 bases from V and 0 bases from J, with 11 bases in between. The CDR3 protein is CASSVGVYQETQYF. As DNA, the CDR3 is TGTGCCAGCAGCGTGGGGGTGTACCAAGAGACCCAGTACTTC.

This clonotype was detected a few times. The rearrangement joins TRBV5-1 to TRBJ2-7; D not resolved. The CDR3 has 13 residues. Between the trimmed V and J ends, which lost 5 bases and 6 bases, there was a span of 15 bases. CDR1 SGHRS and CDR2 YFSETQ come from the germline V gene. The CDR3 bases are TGCGCCAGCAGGGACGTGGAGTATGGCGAGCAGTACTTC. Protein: CASRDVEYGEQYF.